The TCR beta chain described here comes from a study of blood T cells in healthy people across ages. Study observations and caveats: For the donors, CMV status was unknown and possibly confounded expanded clonotype changes. The study could not conclusively compare naive and antigen-experienced cells, given its unsorted PBMCs. Diversity estimated from one million T cells was considered an underestimate.

A word on this clonotype: Its specificity is unknown.

A sample-barcoded 5' primer and a J-beta primer mix were used in a second PCR of roughly 6 to 11 cycles. TCRdb ran MiXCR on the 5' RACE reads and lists one entry per CDR3 protein. Of about 830,000 distinct CDR3 sequences in the sample, 58% were seen once. CDR3 length: 14 amino acids. V trimming: 4 bases; J trimming: 6 bases; junction bases outside the gene matches: 5. Germline values: CDR1 SGHTA, CDR2 FQGTGA. The receptor's source is a man aged 25-45 years in good health. V is TRBV7-3 and J is TRBJ2-2, with 7 positions matching TRBD1. The sequenced sample was blood. CDR3 amino acids: CASSSTGAAGELFF. The CDR3 nucleotides are TGTGCCAGCAGCTCAACAGGGGCCGCCGGGGAGCTGTTTTTT.